Listed here are 13 T cell receptor beta chains from one sample, sequenced in a study of T cell responses to AZD1222 COVID-19 vaccine. Profiled with immunoSEQ multiplex PCR; TCRdb holds only in-frame clones, not every one. The sample lists some 80,000 clones; over 75% were seen once. Material: peripheral blood, obtained on day 0 of MenACWY control vaccination. Receptors originate from an adult in good health.

The gene calls are TRBV27 and TRBJ2-7; TRBD1 matches at 8 bases. Germline trimming cut 6 bases from V and 1 base from J; bases unmatched to any gene: 8. This CDR3 contains 15 residues. Germline V CDR1 and CDR2: MNHEY, SMNVEV (reference sequence). The CDR3 coding sequence is TGTGCCAGCAGCCCCCGACAGGGGATATCCTACGAGCAGTACTTC. This translates into CASSPRQGISYEQYF.

This clone is judged large. The gene calls are TRBV19 and TRBJ1-5, with 11 nucleotides matching TRBD1. CDR3 length equals 15 residues. Germline values: CDR1 LNHDA, CDR2 SQIVND (reference sequence). The V segment lost 1 base and the J segment 6 bases; nucleotides outside the gene matches: 2. The CDR3 nucleotides read TGTGCCAGTAGTATAGGGACAGGGGGCCCTCAGCCCCAGCATTTT. Its protein is CASSIGTGGPQPQHF.

The chain couples TRBV5-6 to TRBJ2-1; 8 bases fit TRBD2. This CDR3 has 17 amino acids. Germline V gene sequence: CDR1 SGHDT, CDR2 YYEEEE. The V gene end was trimmed by 2 bases and the J gene end by 5 bases; junction bases not matched to a gene: 12. CDR3 sequence: CASSFSRGGGRHNEQFF. CDR3 in DNA: TGTGCCAGCAGCTTTAGTAGGGGCGGGGGGCGGCACAATGAGCAGTTCTTC.

The chain has TRBV11-1 and TRBJ1-6; 10 bases are a match to TRBD1. Trimming at V came to 11 bases and at J to 10 bases, leaving 17 bases not matched to a gene. Germline-derived CDR1 and CDR2 are SGHAT and FQDESV (reference sequence). This CDR3 comprises 16 residues. The DNA for the CDR3 is TGTGCCGTCGGGACAGGGGCTTCGGATGTCAACTCACCCCTCCACTTT. It specifies CAVGTGASDVNSPLHF.

V is TRBV28 and J is TRBJ1-3, with D maybe TRBD1 (6 bases). CDR1 and CDR2 (germline): MDHEN, SYDVKM. The CDR3 contains 15 residues. Trimming removed 3 bases at V and 3 bases at J, with 12 bases between. CDR3 DNA sequence: TGTGCCAGCAGTTTGGGGCGAGGGGGTGGAAACACCATATATTTT. Translated, it gives CASSLGRGGGNTIYF.

V gene TRBV6-1 combines with J gene TRBJ1-5; D remains ambiguous. The CDR3 is made up of 14 amino acids. V gave up 0 bases and J gave up 0 bases, with 3 bases separating them. CDR1 and CDR2 from the germline V gene are MNHNS and SASEGT. CDR3 loop: CASSEASSNQPQHF. CDR3 bases: TGTGCCAGCAGTGAAGCATCTAGCAATCAGCCCCAGCATTTT.

This clone has more than one count but fewer than ten. V and J are TRBV7-2 and TRBJ1-4, with unresolved D. V lost 5 bases, J lost 2 bases, and 12 bases lay in between. Germline CDR1 reads SGHTA; CDR2 reads FQGNSA. The CDR3 is made up of 15 amino acids. The CDR3 is CASSPSSGTNEKLFF. CDR3 coding DNA: TGTGCCAGCAGCCCATCGTCGGGGACTAATGAAAAACTGTTTTTT. The variable domain in full, with the rest retrieved from reference TRBV7-2 and TRBJ1-4, is GAGVSQSPSNKVTEKGKDVELRCDPISGHTALYWYRQSLGQGLEFLIYFQGNSAPDKSGLPSDRFSAERTGGSVSTLTIQRTQQEDSAVYLCASSPSSGTNEKLFFGSGTQLSVL.

V and J are TRBV29-1 and TRBJ2-7; D possibly matches TRBD1 or TRBD2 (6 bases each). Trimming cost V 7 bases and J 6 bases, with 13 bases left between them. Germline assignment: CDR1 SQVTM and CDR2 ANQGSEA. This CDR3 spans 11 amino acids. CDR3 in amino acids: CSGGADGEQYF. The CDR3 coding sequence is TGCAGCGGGGGGGCTGATGGCGAGCAGTACTTC.

V usage is TRBV4-2 and J usage is TRBJ2-2; D uncertain. CDR1 is LGHNA and CDR2 is YNFKEQ in the germline V gene. V gave up 0 bases and J gave up 6 bases, with 20 bases separating them. The CDR3 spans 18 residues. The CDR3 coding sequence is TGTGCCAGCAGCCAAGAAGGGCAACTGACGGGCGCGGCCGGGGAGCTGTTTTTT. Its translation is CASSQEGQLTGAAGELFF.

This clone was seen a handful of times. The J gene is TRBJ1-1, the V gene TRBV3-1 (or the pseudogene TRBV3-2); D gene unclear. This CDR3 is built from 12 residues. The V end lost 3 bases, the J end lost 7 bases, and 9 bases lay between the germline ends. Germline CDR1 is LGHDT and CDR2 is YNNKEL (reference sequence). The CDR3 is CASSQEGSEAFF. The CDR3 DNA sequence: TGTGCCAGCAGCCAGGAAGGAAGTGAAGCTTTCTTT.

The chain recombines TRBV29-1 with TRBJ2-2; 9 positions agree with TRBD1. CDR1 and CDR2 (germline): SQVTM, ANQGSEA. This CDR3 spans 14 amino acids. V lost 6 bases, J lost 0 bases, and 2 bases stayed unmatched. For the CDR3, the DNA is TGCAGCGTGGGGACAGGGTCGAACACCGGGGAGCTGTTTTTT. Its protein product is CSVGTGSNTGELFF.

The chain couples TRBV30 to TRBJ2-3, with 8 bases aligning to TRBD2. CDR1 and CDR2 from the germline V gene are GTSNPN and SVGIG (reference sequence). This CDR3 region has 15 residues. V was clipped by 5 bases and J by 2 bases; unmatched bases: 9. DNA for the CDR3: TGTGCCTGGGCTAATCAGCGGGGGTACACAGATACGCAGTATTTT. It codes for CAWANQRGYTDTQYF.

The rearrangement uses TRBV30 and TRBJ1-5; 9 nucleotides agree with TRBD1. In germline, CDR1 is GTSNPN, CDR2 SVGIG (reference sequence). Unmatched junction bases numbered 6, after V lost 5 bases and J lost 7 bases. The CDR3 has 13 residues. The CDR3 spells CAWGGQGRQPQHF. CDR3 coding DNA: TGTGCCTGGGGGGGACAGGGCCGACAGCCCCAGCATTTT. The entire variable domain, with the rest obtained from reference TRBV30 and TRBJ1-5, is as follows: SQTIHQWPATLVQPVGSPLSLECTVEGTSNPNLYWYRQAAGRGLQLLFYSVGIGQISSEVPQNLSASRPQDRQFILSSKKLLLSDSGFYLCAWGGQGRQPQHFGDGTRLSIL.